Below, one TCR beta chain is given with its context. These data are taken from a study of cytomegalovirus exposure and HLA in healthy donors. This CDR3 is 11 amino acids long. Trimming removed 5 bases at V and 5 bases at J, with 9 bases between. Germline CDR1 and CDR2: DFQATT and SNEGSKA (reference sequence). The PCR made use of 60 Vbeta and 13 Jbeta primers. Generated by immunoSEQ multiplex PCR, the TCRdb table keeps only in-frame clones and is missing some. The sample has just over 150,000 clones. Sequencing was done on a sample of PBMCs. This receptor was obtained from a woman aged 55-75 years in good health and CMV-seronegative. The V gene is TRBV20-1, the J gene TRBJ1-1; D possibly corresponds to TRBD1 (6 bases). CDR3 region: CSAAGETEAFF. In DNA form, the CDR3 reads TGCAGTGCTGCAGGGGAGACTGAAGCTTTCTTT.